This T cell receptor (beta chain) was captured by sequencing in a study of patients and donors after allogeneic stem cell transplantation. This clonotype was seen repeatedly, ten times or more. V dropped 6 bases and J dropped 3; count of bases not matched to a gene: 9. Germline V gene data show CDR1 as LGHNT and CDR2 as FRNRAP. The CDR3 covers 16 residues. TCRdb used MiXCR to reprocess the RT-PCR reads, holding one entry per CDR3 protein. The sample contains 28,000 or so distinct CDR3 sequences, 6.8% of which appear only once. The sequencing input was blood, either unsorted or a sorted T cell fraction (not recorded which). The rearrangement joins TRBV12-5 to TRBJ1-1, with 11 bases identical to TRBD1. The TCR comes from a human donor who was either an allogeneic HSCT recipient or a stem cell or donor lymphocyte infusion donor (not recorded which). It is not recorded whose cells these are; they may come from a transplant donor. The CDR3 DNA reads TGTGCTAGTGGCCGTTGGACAGGGGGCGTTGACACTGAAGCTTTCTTT. It is translated as CASGRWTGGVDTEAFF.